Sequencing of this T cell receptor beta chain was carried out in a study of cytomegalovirus exposure and HLA in healthy donors. Vbeta (60) and Jbeta (13) primers were used in the PCR. Assay: immunoSEQ multiplex PCR; the TCRdb copy retains only in-frame clones and omits some. In the table there are 95,000 to 100,000 clones, about 70% of which are singletons. The CDR3 has 16 amino acids. Germline V gene sequence: CDR1 ENHRY, CDR2 SYGVKD. Unmatched junction bases numbered 4, after V lost 3 bases and J lost 1 base. The sequence was collected from a woman between 40 and 50 years old in good health and CMV-seronegative. This rearrangement joins TRBV10-3 to TRBJ2-2, with 8 bases aligning to TRBD1. What was sequenced was PBMCs. In DNA, the CDR3 is TGTGCCATCAGTGAAGGACAGGGTCTGAACACCGGGGAGCTGTTTTTT. Its protein product is CAISEGQGLNTGELFF.